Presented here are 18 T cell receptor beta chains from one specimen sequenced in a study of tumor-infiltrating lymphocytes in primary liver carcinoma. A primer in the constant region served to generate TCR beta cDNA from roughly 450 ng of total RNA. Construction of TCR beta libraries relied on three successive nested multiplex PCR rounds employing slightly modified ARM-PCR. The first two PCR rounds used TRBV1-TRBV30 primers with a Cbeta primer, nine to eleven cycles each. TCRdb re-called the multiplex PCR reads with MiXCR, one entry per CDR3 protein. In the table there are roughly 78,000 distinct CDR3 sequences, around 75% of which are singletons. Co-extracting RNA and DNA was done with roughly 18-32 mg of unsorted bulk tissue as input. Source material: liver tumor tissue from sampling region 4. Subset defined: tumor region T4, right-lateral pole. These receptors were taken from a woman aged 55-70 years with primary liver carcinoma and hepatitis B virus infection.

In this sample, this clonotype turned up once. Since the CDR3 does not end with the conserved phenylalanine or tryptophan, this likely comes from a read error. CDR3 nucleotide sequence: TGCAGCGCCGAGATCCAGGGTCATGGCTACACCCTC. It encodes CSAEIQGHGYTL. This chain links TRBV29-1 with TRBJ1-2; tentatively, D is TRBD1 (5 bases). Germline CDR1 is SQVTM and CDR2 is ANQGSEA. CDR3 size: 12 residues. The V and J ends lost 7 bases and 6 bases respectively, with 15 bases between them.

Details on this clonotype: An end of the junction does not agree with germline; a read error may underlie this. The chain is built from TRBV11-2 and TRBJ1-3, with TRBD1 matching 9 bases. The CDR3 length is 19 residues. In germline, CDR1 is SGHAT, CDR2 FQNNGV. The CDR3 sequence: CPSNSRPDRGAYSGNTTYF. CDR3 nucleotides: TGTCCCAGCAACTCACGCCCGGACAGGGGAGCGTACTCTGGAAACACCACATATTTT.

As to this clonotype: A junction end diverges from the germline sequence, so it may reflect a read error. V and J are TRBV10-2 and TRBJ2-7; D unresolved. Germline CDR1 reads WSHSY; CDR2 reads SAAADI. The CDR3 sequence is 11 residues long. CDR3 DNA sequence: TGCGCCGGCCGTGGTAGCTACGAGGAGTACTTC. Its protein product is CAGRGSYEEYF.

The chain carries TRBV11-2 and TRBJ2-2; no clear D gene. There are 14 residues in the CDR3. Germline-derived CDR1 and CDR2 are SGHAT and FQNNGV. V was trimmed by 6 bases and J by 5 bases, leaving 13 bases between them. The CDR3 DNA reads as TGTGCCAGCAGGGCAATAAGGGCGACCGGGGAGCTGTTTTTT. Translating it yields CASRAIRATGELFF.

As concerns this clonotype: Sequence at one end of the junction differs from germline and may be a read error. As DNA, the CDR3 is TGTACCAGCAGCCGACAGGGAAGCTCCTACGTGCAGTACTTC. Translating it yields CTSSRQGSSYVQYF. The chain links TRBV5-5 to TRBJ2-7; 7 bases are a match to TRBD1. The CDR3 is made up of 14 amino acids. Per germline, CDR1 SGHKS and CDR2 YYEKEE (reference sequence).

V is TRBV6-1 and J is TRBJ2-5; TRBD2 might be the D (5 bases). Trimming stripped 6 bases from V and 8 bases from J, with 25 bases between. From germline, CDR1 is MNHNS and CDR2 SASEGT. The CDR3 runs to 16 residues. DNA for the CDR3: TGTGCCAGCAGCCCAAAACGGCTAGCTGGAGACGACACCCAGTACTTC. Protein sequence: CASSPKRLAGDDTQYF.

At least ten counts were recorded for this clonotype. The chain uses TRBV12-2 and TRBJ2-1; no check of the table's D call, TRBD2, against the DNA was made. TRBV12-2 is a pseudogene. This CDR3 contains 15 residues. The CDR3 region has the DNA TGTGCAAGTCGTCGGACTAGCGGGAGGTGGGATGAGCAGTTCTTC. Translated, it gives CASRRTSGRWDEQFF.

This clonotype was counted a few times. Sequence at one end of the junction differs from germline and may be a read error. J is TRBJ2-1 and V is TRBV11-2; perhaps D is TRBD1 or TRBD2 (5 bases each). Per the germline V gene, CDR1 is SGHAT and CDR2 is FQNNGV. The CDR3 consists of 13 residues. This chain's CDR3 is CASSWTSGGEQLF. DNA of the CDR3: TGTGCCAGCAGCTGGACAAGCGGTGGTGAGCAGCTCTTC.

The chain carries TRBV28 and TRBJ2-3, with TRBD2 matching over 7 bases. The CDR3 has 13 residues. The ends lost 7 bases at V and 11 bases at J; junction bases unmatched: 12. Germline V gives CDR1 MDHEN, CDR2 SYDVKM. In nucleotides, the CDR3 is TGTGCCAGCACCCGGCGACGGGACTATATGCAGTATTTT. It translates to CASTRRRDYMQYF.

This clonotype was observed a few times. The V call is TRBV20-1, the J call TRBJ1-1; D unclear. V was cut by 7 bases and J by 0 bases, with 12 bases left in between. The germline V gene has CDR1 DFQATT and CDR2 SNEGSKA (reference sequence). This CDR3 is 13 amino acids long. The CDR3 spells CSGSQHMNTEAFF. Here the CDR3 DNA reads TGCAGTGGCAGTCAGCACATGAACACTGAAGCTTTCTTT.

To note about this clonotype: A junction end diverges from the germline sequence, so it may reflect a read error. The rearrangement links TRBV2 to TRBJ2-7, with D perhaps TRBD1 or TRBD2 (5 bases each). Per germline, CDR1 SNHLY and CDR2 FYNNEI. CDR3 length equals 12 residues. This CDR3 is CASSNGAYKQYF. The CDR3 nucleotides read TGTGCCAGCAGTAACGGGGCCTACAAGCAGTATTTC.

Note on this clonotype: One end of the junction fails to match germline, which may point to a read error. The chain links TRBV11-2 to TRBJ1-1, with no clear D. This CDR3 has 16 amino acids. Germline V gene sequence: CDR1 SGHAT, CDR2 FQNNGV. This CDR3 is CASSLVGEYRNTEPFF. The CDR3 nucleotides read TGTGCCAGTAGCCTAGTCGGGGAATACCGGAACACTGAACCTTTCTTT.

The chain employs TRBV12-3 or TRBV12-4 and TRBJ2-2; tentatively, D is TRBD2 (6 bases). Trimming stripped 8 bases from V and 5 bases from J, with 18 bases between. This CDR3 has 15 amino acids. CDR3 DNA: TGTGCCAGCCCAGCTAGCGACCCGGAGACCGGGGAGCTGTTTTTT. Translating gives CASPASDPETGELFF.

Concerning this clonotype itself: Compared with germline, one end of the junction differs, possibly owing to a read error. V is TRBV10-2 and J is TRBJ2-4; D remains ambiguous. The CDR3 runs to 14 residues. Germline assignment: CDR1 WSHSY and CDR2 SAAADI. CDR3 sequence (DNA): TGTGCCAGCAGTGAGTCAAGGGCATGGGACATTCAGTACTTC. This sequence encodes CASSESRAWDIQYF.

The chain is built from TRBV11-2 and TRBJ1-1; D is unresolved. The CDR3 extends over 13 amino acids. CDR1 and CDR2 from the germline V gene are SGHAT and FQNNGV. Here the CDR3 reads CASCSPPSTEAFF. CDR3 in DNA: TGTGCGAGCTGCTCACCTCCAAGTACTGAAGCTTTCTTT.

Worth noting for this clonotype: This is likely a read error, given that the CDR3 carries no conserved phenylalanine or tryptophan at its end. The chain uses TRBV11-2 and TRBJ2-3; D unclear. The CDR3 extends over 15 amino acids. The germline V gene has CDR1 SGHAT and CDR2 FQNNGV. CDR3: CVSRPSASSTDTQYV. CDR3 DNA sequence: TGTGTCAGCAGGCCCTCTGCGTCTAGCACAGATACGCAGTATGTT.

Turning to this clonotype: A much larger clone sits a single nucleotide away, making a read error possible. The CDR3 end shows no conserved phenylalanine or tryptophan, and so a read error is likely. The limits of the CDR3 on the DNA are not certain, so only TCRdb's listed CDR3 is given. CDR3 in amino acids: CASSLVDGREQDS. The chain joins TRBV11-2 to TRBJ2-7; the table calls TRBD2, which could not be checked here. Germline-derived CDR1 and CDR2 are SGHAT and FQNNGV. The CDR3 spans 13 amino acids, including both terminal residues.

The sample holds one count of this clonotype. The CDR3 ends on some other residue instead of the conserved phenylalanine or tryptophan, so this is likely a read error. CDR3 DNA sequence: TGTACCAGCGGGGCCGACTCAAGCTCCTACAGTGAGCAGTTCTTA. This gives the protein CTSGADSSSYSEQFL. The genes are TRBV28 and TRBJ2-1; TRBD2 matches at 7 bases. Germline V gene data show CDR1 as MDHEN and CDR2 as SYDVKM. The CDR3 is 15 residues long.